This T cell receptor beta chain was obtained from a study of shared clonotypes between healthy human individuals. Cells designated naive CD8 were CD45RO-negative and were positively selected for CCR7, with terminally differentiated effector memory CD45RA+ cells excluded. Germline CDR1 and CDR2: MDHEN and SYDVKM. This CDR3 comprises 15 residues. V gave up 1 base and J gave up 5 bases; unmatched junction bases: 7. Only in-frame clones appear in the TCRdb table, and some are missing; sequencing was by immunoSEQ multiplex PCR. The sample lists about 1,800,000 clones; around 96% were seen once. This TCR was sampled from a man aged 18 to 30 in good health. Material for sequencing was naive CD8+ T cells sorted from blood. The gene calls are TRBV28 and TRBJ1-1, with 7 bases fitting TRBD1. The CDR3: CASSLFQGVGTEAFF. The CDR3 nucleotides are TGTGCCAGCAGTTTATTTCAGGGGGTAGGAACTGAAGCTTTCTTT.